This T cell receptor beta chain is drawn from a study of shared clonotypes between healthy human individuals. Looking at the study overall: Contributing individuals were a couple of females and a few males aged 18 to 49.

Donors had no recently reported acute infections or vaccinations and were HIV-negative. V shed 6 bases and J shed 8 bases, with 13 bases lying between them. Germline loops: CDR1 MNHGY, CDR2 SVAAGI. The CDR3 is 12 amino acids. The study ran the assay at deep level. Sequenced by immunoSEQ multiplex PCR; TCRdb stores in-frame clones only, minus some. The sample has roughly 2,300,000 clones, less than 95% seen once. V usage is TRBV6-9 and J usage is TRBJ1-2; D is perhaps TRBD1 (5 bases). Specimen: naive CD4+ T cells from PBMCs. The subset: CD45RA+ positively selected. This clonotype originated in a man aged 18 to 30 in good health. Some clones in this sample may be carry-over from other donors' samples. For the CDR3, the DNA is TGTGCCAGCAGGACCGGGACGGGGGGCTACACCTTC. It encodes CASRTGTGGYTF.